This TCR beta chain came from a study of blood T cell repertoires in COVID-19. Clones were read by immunoSEQ multiplex PCR, and TCRdb kept only the in-frame ones, dropping some. The sample includes some 200,000 clones, 80% to 90% of them seen just once. V was pared by 4 bases and J by 2 bases, with 9 bases between. CDR1 SGHNT and CDR2 YENEEA come from the germline V gene. The CDR3 loop spans 14 amino acids. The sequenced material came from peripheral blood. This TCR derives from a woman of 80 years or more with acute or convalescent COVID-19. The chain links TRBV11-3 to TRBJ2-1; D gene uncertain. The CDR3 is CASSYGSPYNEQFF. The CDR3 nucleotides read TGTGCCAGCAGCTACGGTTCCCCCTACAATGAGCAGTTCTTC.